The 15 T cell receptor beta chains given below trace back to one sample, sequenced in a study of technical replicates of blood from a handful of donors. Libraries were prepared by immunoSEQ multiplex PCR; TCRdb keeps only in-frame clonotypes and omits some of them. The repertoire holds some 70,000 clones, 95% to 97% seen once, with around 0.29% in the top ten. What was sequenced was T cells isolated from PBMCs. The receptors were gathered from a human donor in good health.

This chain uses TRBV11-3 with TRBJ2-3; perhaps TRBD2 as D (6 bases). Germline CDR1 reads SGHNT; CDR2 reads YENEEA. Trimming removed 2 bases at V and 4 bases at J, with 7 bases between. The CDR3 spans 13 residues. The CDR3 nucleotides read TGTGCCAGCAGCTTAACTAGCCCAGATACGCAGTATTTT. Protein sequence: CASSLTSPDTQYF.

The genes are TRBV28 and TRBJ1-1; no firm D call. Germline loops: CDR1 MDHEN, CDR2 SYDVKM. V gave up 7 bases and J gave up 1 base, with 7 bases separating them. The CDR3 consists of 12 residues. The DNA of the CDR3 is TGTGCCAGCACTCAACAGAACACTGAAGCTTTCTTT. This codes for CASTQQNTEAFF.

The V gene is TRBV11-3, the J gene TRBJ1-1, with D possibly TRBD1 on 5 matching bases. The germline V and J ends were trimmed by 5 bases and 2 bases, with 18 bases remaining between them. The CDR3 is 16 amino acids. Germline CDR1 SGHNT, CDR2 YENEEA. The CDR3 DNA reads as TGTGCCAGCAGCAATCCTTCCGAGACAGCAAACACTGAAGCTTTCTTT. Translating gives CASSNPSETANTEAFF.

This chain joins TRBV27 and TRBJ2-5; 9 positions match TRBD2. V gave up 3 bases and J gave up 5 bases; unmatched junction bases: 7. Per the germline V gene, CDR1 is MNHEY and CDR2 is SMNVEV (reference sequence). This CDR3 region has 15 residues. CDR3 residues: CASSFASGTLETQYF. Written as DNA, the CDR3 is TGTGCCAGCAGTTTCGCTAGCGGGACCTTGGAGACCCAGTACTTC.

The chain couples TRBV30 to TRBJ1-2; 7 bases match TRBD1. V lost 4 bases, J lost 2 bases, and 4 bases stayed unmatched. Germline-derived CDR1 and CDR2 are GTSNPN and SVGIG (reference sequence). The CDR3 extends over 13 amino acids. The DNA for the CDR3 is TGTGCCTGGACCCCGACAGGGAACTATGGCTACACCTTC. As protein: CAWTPTGNYGYTF.

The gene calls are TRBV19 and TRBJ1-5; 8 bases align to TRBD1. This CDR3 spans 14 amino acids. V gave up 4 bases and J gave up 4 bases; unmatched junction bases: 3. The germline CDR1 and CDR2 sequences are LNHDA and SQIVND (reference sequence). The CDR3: CASSSRGRNQPQHF. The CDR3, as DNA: TGTGCCAGTAGTAGCAGGGGGCGAAATCAGCCCCAGCATTTT.

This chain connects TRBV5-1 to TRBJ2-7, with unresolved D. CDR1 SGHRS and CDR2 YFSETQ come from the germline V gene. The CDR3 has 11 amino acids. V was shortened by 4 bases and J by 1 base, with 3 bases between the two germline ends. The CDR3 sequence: CASSVSYEQYF. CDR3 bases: TGCGCCAGCAGCGTATCCTACGAGCAGTACTTC. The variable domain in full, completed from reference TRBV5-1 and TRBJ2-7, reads KAGVTQTPRYLIKTRGQQVTLSCSPISGHRSVSWYQQTPGQGLQFLFEYFSETQRNKGNFPGRFSGRQFSNSRSEMNVSTLELGDSALYLCASSVSYEQYFGPGTRLTVT.

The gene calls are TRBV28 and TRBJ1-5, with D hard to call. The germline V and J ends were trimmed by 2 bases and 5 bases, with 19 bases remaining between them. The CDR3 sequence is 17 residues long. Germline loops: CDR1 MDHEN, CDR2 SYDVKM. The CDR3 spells CASSLSTEGVLDQPQHF. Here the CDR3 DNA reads TGTGCCAGCAGTTTAAGTACCGAGGGAGTTCTGGATCAGCCCCAGCATTTT.

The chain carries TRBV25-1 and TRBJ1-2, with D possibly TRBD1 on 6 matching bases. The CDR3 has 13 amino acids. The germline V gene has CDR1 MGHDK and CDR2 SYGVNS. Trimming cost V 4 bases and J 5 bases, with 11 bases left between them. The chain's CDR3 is CASSGDDRYGYTF. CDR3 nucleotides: TGTGCCAGCAGTGGTGATGACAGGTATGGCTACACCTTC.

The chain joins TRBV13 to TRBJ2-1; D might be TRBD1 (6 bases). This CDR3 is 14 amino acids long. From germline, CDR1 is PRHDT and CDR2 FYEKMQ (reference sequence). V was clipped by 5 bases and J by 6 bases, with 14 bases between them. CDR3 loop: CASSLTTGSNEQFF. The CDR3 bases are TGTGCCAGCAGCCTCACGACAGGATCCAATGAGCAGTTCTTC.

The CDR3 DNA sequence: TGCAGCGTGGATACAGGGGTCGACACTGAAGCTTTCTTT. Translated, it gives CSVDTGVDTEAFF. V gene TRBV29-1 combines with J gene TRBJ1-1; 7 bases match TRBD1. The trim removed 6 bases at V and 3 bases at J, leaving 7 bases unmatched. The CDR3 sequence is 13 residues long. Germline V CDR1 and CDR2: SQVTM, ANQGSEA.

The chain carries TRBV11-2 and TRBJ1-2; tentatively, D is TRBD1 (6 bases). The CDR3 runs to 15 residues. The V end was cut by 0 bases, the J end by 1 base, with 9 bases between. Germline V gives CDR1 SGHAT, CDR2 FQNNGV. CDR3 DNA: TGTGCCAGCAGCTTAGATGGCAGGGGTAACTATGGCTACACCTTC. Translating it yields CASSLDGRGNYGYTF.

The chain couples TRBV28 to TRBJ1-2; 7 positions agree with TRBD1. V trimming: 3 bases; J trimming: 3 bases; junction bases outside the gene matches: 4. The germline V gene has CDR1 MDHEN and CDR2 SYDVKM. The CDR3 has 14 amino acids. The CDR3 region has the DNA TGTGCCAGCAGTTTTGGAGGGGGCGACTATGGCTACACCTTC. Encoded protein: CASSFGGGDYGYTF.

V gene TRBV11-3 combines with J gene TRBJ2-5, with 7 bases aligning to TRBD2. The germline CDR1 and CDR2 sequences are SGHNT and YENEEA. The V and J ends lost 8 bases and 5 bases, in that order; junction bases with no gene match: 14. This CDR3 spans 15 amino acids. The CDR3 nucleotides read TGTGCCAGCGCTAGAGGCGGGAGAGGGTCGGAGACCCAGTACTTC. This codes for CASARGGRGSETQYF.

This CDR3 reads CSVEVSGGYEQYF. The CDR3 nucleotides are TGCAGCGTTGAAGTTTCAGGGGGGTACGAGCAGTACTTC. V is TRBV29-1 and J is TRBJ2-7; TRBD1 is a possible D gene (7 bases). Between the trimmed V and J ends, which lost 1 base and 4 bases, there was a span of 11 bases. The CDR3 has 13 amino acids. Germline lookup yields CDR1 SQVTM and CDR2 ANQGSEA.